Given below is one T cell receptor (beta chain) in context. As yet, its antigen is unknown. This specimen comes from a study of T cell responses to AZD1222 COVID-19 vaccine. This CDR3 is 15 amino acids long. Germline V gene data show CDR1 as LGHNA and CDR2 as YNFKEQ. The V segment lost 7 bases and the J segment 1 base; nucleotides outside the gene matches: 3. Sequenced by immunoSEQ multiplex PCR; TCRdb stores in-frame clones only, minus some. The data hold over 70,000 clones, with approximately 86% observed a single time. Study outcomes and limitations: Clonal diversity may have been underestimated in mostly white British donors. Mapped onto spike, vaccine-associated CD4 TCRs spanned it and were dominant at 160-218 and 743-854. Unmutated regions of variants are reportedly targeted by nearly half of spike-specific TCRs. Seropositive status at baseline applied to only five or six AZD1222 recipients.

This clonotype originated in an adult in good health. Sequenced here: peripheral blood, sampled on day 0 of MenACWY control vaccination. This chain joins TRBV4-2 and TRBJ2-2, with 10 nucleotides matching TRBD2. CDR3 region: CASTLAGENTGELFF. The CDR3 DNA sequence: TGTGCCAGCACTCTAGCGGGGGAGAACACCGGGGAGCTGTTTTTT.